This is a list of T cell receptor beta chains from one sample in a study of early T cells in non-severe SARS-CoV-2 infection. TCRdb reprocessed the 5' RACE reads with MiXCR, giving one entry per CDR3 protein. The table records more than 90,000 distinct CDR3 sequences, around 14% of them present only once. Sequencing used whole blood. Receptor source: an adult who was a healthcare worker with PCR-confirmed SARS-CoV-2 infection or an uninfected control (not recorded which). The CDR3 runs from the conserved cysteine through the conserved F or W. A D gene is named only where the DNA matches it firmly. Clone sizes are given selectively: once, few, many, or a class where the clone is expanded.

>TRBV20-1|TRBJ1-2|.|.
TGCAGTGCTAGAGATCGCGGGGTTAACTATGGCTACACCTTC
CSARDRGVNYGYTF
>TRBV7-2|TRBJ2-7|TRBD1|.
TGTGCCAGCAGCCTCCGACAGGGTAGGCAGTACTTC
CASSLRQGRQYF
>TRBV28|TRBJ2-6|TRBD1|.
TGTGCCAGCAGGGCGACAGGGGTGTCTGGGGCCAACGTCCTGACTTTC
CASRATGVSGANVLTF
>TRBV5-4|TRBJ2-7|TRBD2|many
TGTGCCAGCAGCGAGACTAGCGGGGGGAAATACGAGCAGTACTTC
CASSETSGGKYEQYF
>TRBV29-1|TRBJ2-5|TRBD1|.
TGCAGCGGGTGGACAGGGCGCGCGGGGGAGACCCAGTACTTC
CSGWTGRAGETQYF
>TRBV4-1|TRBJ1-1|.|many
TGCGCCAGCAGCCAAGATCGGGCTGGGAACACTGAAGCTTTCTTT
CASSQDRAGNTEAFF
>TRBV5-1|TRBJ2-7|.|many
TGCGCCAGCAGCCTGGACAGGGAGGGACCCTACGAGCAGTACTTC
CASSLDREGPYEQYF
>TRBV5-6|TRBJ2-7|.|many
TGTGCCAGCAGCTTGGCGGGCCGGGGTCCCTACGAGCAGTACTTC
CASSLAGRGPYEQYF
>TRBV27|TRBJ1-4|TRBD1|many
TGTGCCAGCAGTCCCCTGCCCTGGACAGGAAAACTGTTTTTT
CASSPLPWTGKLFF
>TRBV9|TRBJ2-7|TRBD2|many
TGTGCCAGCAGCGCGACCGGGACTAGCGGCCTGTACGAGCAGTACTTC
CASSATGTSGLYEQYF
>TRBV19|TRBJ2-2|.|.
TGTGCCAGTAGTATGGCGGTCACCGGGGAGCTGTTTTTT
CASSMAVTGELFF
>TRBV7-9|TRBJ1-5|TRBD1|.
TGTGCCAGCAGCTTCCACGGACAGGGCAGCAATCAGCCCCAGCATTTT
CASSFHGQGSNQPQHF
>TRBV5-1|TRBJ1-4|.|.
TGCGCCAGCAGCAAGTCGACAACAACTAATGAAAAACTGTTTTTT
CASSKSTTTNEKLFF
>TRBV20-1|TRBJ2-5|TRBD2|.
TGCAGTGCTAGACCCGGACTAGCGCCCGAGACCCAGTACTTC
CSARPGLAPETQYF
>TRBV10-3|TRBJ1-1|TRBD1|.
TGTGCCATCAGGGACAGGGATATCTCTGAAGCTTTCTTT
CAIRDRDISEAFF
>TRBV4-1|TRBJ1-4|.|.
TGCGCCAGCAGCCTCAACCCGGGCACCACACGGGAAAAACTGTTTTTT
CASSLNPGTTREKLFF
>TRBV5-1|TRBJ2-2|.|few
TGCGCCAGCAGCGTCGCCGGGACTTCGAACACCGGGGAGCTGTTTTTT
CASSVAGTSNTGELFF
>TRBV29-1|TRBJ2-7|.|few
TGCAGCGTTCCGAACCGGGCCGGGGGACACTACGAGCAGTACTTC
CSVPNRAGGHYEQYF
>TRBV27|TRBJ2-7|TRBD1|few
TGTGCCAGCAGTCCGTTGACAGGGGGCTACGAGCAGTACTTC
CASSPLTGGYEQYF
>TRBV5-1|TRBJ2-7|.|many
TGCGCCAGCAGCCCCTCCCCGGACGGGACCTACGAGCAGTACTTC
CASSPSPDGTYEQYF
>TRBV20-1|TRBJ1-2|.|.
TGCAGTGCTACGACACTTAACTATGGCTACACCTTC
CSATTLNYGYTF
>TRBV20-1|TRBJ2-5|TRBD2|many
TGCAGTGCCATTAGACTAGCGGCGCATCCTATTCAAGAGACCCAGTACTTC
CSAIRLAAHPIQETQYF
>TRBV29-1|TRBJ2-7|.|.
TGCAGCGTTGGGGACCACCCCCGCCAGCAGTACTTC
CSVGDHPRQQYF
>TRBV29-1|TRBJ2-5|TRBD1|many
TGCAGCGTTGAAGTGGGCTCAGGGGGGACCCAGTACTTC
CSVEVGSGGTQYF
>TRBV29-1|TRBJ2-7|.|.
TGCAGCGTTGAAGGCGGGGACTCCTACGAGCAGTACTTC
CSVEGGDSYEQYF
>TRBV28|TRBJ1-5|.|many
TGTGCCAGCAGTTTTGGGGGCAGGGACGGTCAGCCCCAGCATTTT
CASSFGGRDGQPQHF
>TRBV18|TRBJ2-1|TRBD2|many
TGTGCCAGCTCACCACCGAGCGGGGGGGCCAATGAGCAGTTCTTC
CASSPPSGGANEQFF
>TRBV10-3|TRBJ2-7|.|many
TGTGCCATCAGTGAGTCGGGAGCAACCTACGAGCAGTACTTC
CAISESGATYEQYF
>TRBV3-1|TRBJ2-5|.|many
TGTGCCAGCAGCCAAGAAAGGAGCAGATCAGAGACCCAGTACTTC
CASSQERSRSETQYF
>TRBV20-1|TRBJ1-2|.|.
TGCAGTGCTAGTGGCAGGGGCTATAACTATGGCTACACCTTC
CSASGRGYNYGYTF
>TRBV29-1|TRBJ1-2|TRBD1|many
TGCAGCCTGGGGACAGGGGTCGATGGCTACACCTTC
CSLGTGVDGYTF
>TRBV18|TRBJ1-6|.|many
TGTGCCAGCTCACCTCCACAGGGACCTAATTCACCCCTCCACTTT
CASSPPQGPNSPLHF
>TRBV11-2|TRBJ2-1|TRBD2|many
TGTGCCAGCAGCCTTTATAGCGGGGGATTTGAGCAGTTCTTC
CASSLYSGGFEQFF
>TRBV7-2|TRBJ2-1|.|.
TGTGCCAGCAGCTTAGCGGGCAGCAGGGAGCAGTTCTTC
CASSLAGSREQFF
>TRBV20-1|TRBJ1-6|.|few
TGCAGTGCTCCCAACAGAAGACAGTTTCGGTCTGAGTTTAAATCACCCCTCCACTTT
CSAPNRRQFRSEFKSPLHF
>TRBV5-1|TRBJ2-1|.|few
TGCGCCAGTTCCGGCGACGGGAACCCCTACAATGAGCAGTTCTTC
CASSGDGNPYNEQFF
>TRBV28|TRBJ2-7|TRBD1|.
TGTGCCAGCAGTTCCCAACGCAGGGGGCTGATCGGCGAGCAGTACTTC
CASSSQRRGLIGEQYF
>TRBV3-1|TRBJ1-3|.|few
TGTGCCAGCAGCCTAGCGGACTCTGGAAACACCATATATTTT
CASSLADSGNTIYF
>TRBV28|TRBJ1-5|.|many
TGTGCCAGCACCCCCACCGGGTATCAGCCCCAGCATTTT
CASTPTGYQPQHF
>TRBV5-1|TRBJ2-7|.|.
TGCGCCAGCAGCTTGGTAACGGTCCCAGGGAACTACGAGCAGTACTTC
CASSLVTVPGNYEQYF
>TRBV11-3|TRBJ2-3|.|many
TGTGCCAGCAGCTCCCGCTTGGCGGGGAGTACAGATACGCAGTATTTT
CASSSRLAGSTDTQYF
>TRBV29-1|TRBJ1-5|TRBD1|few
TGCAGCGTTAGACAGGGCCCAGAGGGGCCCCAGCATTTT
CSVRQGPEGPQHF
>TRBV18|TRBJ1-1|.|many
TGTGCCAGCTCACCACCGAGGGGTGAGGTGGCTTTCTTT
CASSPPRGEVAFF
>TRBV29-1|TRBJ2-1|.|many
TGCAGCGTTCCAGGCCCCCAGGGGCGGAGGTTCAATGAGCAGTTCTTC
CSVPGPQGRRFNEQFF
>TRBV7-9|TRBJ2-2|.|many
TGTGCCAGCAGCTTAGCCCTGGTGGCCGGGGAGCTGTTTTTT
CASSLALVAGELFF
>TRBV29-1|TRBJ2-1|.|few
TGCAGCGCCATAGGGGGGGCCTACTACAATGAGCAGTTCTTC
CSAIGGAYYNEQFF
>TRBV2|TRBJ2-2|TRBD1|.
TGTGCCAGCAGACAACGACCGGGACAGGTCACTGGGGAGCTGTTTTTT
CASRQRPGQVTGELFF
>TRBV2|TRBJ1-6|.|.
TGTGCCAGCAGTGTTTCATTGGGCCGGGCTAATTCACCCCTCCACTTT
CASSVSLGRANSPLHF
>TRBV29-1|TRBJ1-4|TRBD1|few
TGCAGCGCACGACAGGGAAGTAATGAAAAACTGTTTTTT
CSARQGSNEKLFF
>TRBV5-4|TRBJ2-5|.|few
TGTGCCAGCAGCTACTTCGGGGGCGGAGAGACCCAGTACTTC
CASSYFGGGETQYF
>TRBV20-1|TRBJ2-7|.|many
TGCAGTGCTAGAGTGGTAGGGGCCGGCTCCTACGAGCAGTACTTC
CSARVVGAGSYEQYF
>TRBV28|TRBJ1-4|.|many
TGTGCCAGCAGTCCCCCAATAGGCACGTATAATGAAAAACTGTTTTTT
CASSPPIGTYNEKLFF